This TCR beta chain came from a study of resident and recirculating memory T cells in vitiligo. Using immunoSEQ multiplex PCR, the repertoire was profiled, and TCRdb retains in-frame clones only, with some absent. The data hold 40,000 to 50,000 clones, with about 93% observed a single time. Germline CDR1 reads SGHRS; CDR2 reads YFSETQ. The CDR3 loop spans 14 amino acids. Trimming shortened V by 0 bases and J by 6 bases, and 13 bases separated the two germline ends. This chain uses TRBV5-1 with TRBJ2-7; D perhaps matches TRBD1 (6 bases). The sequenced material came from blood. This TCR was recovered from a male donor with vitiligo. The CDR3 nucleotides read TGCGCCAGCAGCTTGGCCCCTGGGGGCGGCGAGCAGTACTTC. Translating it yields CASSLAPGGGEQYF.